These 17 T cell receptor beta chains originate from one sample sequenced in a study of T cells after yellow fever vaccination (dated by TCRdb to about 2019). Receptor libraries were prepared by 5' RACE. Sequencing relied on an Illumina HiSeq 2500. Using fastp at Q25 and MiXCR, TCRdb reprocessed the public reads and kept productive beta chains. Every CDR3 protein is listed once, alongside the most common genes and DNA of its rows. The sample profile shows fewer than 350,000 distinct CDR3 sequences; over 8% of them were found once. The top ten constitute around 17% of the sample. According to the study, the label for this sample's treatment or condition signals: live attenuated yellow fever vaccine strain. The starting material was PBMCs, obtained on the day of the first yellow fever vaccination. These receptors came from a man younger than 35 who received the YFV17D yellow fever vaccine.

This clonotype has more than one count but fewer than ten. The CDR3 loop is CASTQRDSSYNEQFF. CDR3 nucleotides: TGTGCCAGCACCCAAAGGGACAGCTCCTACAATGAGCAGTTCTTC. V usage is TRBV11-2 and J usage is TRBJ2-1; TRBD1 matches at 7 bases. The CDR3 is 15 amino acids. Germline CDR1 and CDR2: SGHAT and FQNNGV. Trimming took 7 bases from V and 0 from J; bases not matched to a gene: 6.

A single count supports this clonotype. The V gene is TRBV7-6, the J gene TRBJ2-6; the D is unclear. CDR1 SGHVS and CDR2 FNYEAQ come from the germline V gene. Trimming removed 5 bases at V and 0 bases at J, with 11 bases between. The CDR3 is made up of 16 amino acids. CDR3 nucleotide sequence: TGTGCCAGCAGCCCTCGTTGGGGCTCTGGGGCCAACGTCCTGACTTTC. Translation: CASSPRWGSGANVLTF.

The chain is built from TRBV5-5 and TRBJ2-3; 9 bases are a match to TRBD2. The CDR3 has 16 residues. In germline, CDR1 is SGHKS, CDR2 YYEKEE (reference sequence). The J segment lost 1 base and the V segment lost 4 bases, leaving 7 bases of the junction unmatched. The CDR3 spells CASSRDSGGGTDTQYF. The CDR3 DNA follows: TGTGCCAGCAGCCGAGATAGCGGGGGAGGCACAGATACGCAGTATTTT.

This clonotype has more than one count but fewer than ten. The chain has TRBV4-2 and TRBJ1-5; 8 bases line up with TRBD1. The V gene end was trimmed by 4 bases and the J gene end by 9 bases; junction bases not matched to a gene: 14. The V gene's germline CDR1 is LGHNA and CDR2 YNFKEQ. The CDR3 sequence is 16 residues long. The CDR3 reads CASSRSGAGGTGPQHF. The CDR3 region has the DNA TGTGCCAGCAGCCGAAGTGGGGCCGGAGGGACAGGGCCCCAGCATTTT.

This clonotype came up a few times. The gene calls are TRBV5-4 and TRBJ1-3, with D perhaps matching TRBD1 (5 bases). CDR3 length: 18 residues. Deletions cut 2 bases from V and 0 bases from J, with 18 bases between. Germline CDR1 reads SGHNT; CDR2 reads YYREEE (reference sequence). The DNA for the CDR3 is TGTGCCAGCAGCTTAGGGAGCCCGGGGGGGGGCTCTGGAAACACCATATATTTT. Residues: CASSLGSPGGGSGNTIYF.

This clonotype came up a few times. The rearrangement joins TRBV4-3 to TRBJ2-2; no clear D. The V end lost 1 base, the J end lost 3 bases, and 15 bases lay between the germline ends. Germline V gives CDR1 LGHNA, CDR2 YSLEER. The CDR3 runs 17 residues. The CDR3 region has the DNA TGCGCCAGCAGCCAAGCTGACGGCCAGCTCGACACCGGGGAGCTGTTTTTT. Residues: CASSQADGQLDTGELFF.

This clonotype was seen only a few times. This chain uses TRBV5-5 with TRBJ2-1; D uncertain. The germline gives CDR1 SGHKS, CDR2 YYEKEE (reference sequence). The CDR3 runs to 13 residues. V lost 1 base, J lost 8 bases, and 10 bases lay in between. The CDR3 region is CASSLTGLDEQFF. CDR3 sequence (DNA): TGTGCCAGCAGCTTGACCGGGTTGGATGAGCAGTTCTTC.

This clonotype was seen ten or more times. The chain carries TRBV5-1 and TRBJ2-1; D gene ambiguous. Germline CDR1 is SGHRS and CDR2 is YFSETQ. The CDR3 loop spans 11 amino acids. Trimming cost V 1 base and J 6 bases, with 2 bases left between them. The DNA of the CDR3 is TGCGCCAGCAGCTTGAGCAATGAGCAGTTCTTC. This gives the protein CASSLSNEQFF.

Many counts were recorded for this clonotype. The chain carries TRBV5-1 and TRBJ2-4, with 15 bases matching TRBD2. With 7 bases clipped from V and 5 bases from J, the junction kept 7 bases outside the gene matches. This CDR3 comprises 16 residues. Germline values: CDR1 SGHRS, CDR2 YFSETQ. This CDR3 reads CASGSGTSGGQNIQYF. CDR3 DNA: TGCGCCAGCGGATCAGGGACTAGCGGGGGGCAAAACATTCAGTACTTC.

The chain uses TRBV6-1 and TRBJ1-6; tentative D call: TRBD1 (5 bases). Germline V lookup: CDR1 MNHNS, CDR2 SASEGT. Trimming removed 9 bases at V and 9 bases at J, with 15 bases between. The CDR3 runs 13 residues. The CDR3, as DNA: TGTGCCAGTCGGGTAGGGGTGAGTTCACCCCTCCACTTT. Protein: CASRVGVSSPLHF.

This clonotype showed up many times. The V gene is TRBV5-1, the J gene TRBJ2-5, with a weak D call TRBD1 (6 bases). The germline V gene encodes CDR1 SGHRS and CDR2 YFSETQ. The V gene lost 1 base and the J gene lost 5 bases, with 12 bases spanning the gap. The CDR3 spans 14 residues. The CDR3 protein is CASSLLGAGETQYF. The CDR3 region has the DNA TGCGCCAGCAGCTTGTTGGGGGCCGGGGAGACCCAGTACTTC.

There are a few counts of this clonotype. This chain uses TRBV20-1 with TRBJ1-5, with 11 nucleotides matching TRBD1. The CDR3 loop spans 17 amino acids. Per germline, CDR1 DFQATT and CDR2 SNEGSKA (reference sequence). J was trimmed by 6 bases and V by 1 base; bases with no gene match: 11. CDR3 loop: CSARGHWTGGFGQPQHF. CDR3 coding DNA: TGCAGTGCTAGAGGCCATTGGACAGGGGGCTTCGGTCAGCCCCAGCATTTT.

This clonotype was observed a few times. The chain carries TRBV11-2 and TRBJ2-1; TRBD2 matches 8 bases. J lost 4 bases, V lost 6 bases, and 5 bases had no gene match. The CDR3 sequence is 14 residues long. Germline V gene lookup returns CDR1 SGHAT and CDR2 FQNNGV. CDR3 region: CASRDGGAYNEQFF. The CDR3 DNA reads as TGTGCCAGCAGGGACGGGGGGGCGTACAATGAGCAGTTCTTC.

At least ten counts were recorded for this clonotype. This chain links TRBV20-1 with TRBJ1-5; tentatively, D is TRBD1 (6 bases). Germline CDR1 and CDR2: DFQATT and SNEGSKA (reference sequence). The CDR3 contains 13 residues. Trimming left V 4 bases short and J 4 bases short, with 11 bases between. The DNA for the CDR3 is TGCAGTGCTATTCGACAGGTTAATCAGCCCCAGCATTTT. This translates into CSAIRQVNQPQHF.

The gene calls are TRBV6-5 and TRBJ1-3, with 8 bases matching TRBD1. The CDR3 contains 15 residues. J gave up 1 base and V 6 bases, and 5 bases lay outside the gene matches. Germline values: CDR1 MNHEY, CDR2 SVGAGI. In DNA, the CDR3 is TGTGCCAGCAGGCCAGGGGGCAGGTCTGGAAACACCATATATTTT. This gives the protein CASRPGGRSGNTIYF.

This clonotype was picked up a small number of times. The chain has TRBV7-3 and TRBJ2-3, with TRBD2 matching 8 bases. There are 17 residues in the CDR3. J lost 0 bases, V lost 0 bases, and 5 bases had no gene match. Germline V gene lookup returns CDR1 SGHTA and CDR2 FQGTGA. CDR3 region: CASSLTPGGGSTDTQYF. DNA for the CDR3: TGTGCCAGCAGCTTAACTCCCGGGGGGGGTAGCACAGATACGCAGTATTTT.

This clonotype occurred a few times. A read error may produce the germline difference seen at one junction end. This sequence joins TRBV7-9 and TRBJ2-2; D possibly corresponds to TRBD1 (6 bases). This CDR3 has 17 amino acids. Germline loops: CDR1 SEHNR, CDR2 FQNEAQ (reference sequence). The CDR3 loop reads CASSLLTPGHPAGKLFF. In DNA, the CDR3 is TGTGCCAGCAGCTTATTAACCCCGGGACACCCAGCCGGGAAGCTGTTTTTT.